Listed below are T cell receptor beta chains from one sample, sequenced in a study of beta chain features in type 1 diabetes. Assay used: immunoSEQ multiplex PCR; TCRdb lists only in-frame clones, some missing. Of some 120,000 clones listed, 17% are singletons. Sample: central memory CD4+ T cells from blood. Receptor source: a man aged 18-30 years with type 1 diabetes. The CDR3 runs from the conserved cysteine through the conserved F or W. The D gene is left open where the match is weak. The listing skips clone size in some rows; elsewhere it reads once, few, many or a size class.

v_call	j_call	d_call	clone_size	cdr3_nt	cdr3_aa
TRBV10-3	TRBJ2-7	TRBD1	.	TGTGCCATCAGTGAGCCGACAGGGCTTATCGACGAGCAGTACTTC	CAISEPTGLIDEQYF
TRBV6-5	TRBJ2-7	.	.	TGTGCCAGCAGTTACTCGGCTAGCCACGAGCAGTACTTC	CASSYSASHEQYF
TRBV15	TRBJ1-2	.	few	TGTGCCACCAGCAGCCTCCGACAGGAGAGATATGGCTACACCTTC	CATSSLRQERYGYTF
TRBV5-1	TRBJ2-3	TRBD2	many	TGCGCCAGCAGCGACACTAGCGTCAGCACAGATACGCAGTATTTT	CASSDTSVSTDTQYF
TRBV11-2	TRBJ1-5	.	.	TGTGCCAGCAGTCCGCAGGGAGATCAGCCCCAGCATTTT	CASSPQGDQPQHF
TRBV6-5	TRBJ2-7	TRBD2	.	TGTGCCAGCAGTAACGGGGGGGGCGAGCAGTACTTC	CASSNGGGEQYF
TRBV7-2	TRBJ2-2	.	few	TGTGCCAGCAGCTTGGGTAACACCGGGGAGCTGTTTTTT	CASSLGNTGELFF
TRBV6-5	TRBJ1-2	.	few	TGTGCCAGCAGTTTAGAGGTCAGGGTTGGCTACACCTTC	CASSLEVRVGYTF
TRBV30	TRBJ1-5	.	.	TGTGCCTGGAGTGTAACCCATACTCAGCCCCAGCATTTT	CAWSVTHTQPQHF
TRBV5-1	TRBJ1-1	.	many	TGCGCCAGCAGGGGAGACCAGGAAGCTTTCTTT	CASRGDQEAFF
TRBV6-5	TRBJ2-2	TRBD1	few	TGTGCCAGCAGTCGACAGGGGGCGAACACCGGGGAGCTGTTTTTT	CASSRQGANTGELFF
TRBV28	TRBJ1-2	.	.	TGTGCCAGCGCCGCTAACTATGGCTACACCTTC	CASAANYGYTF
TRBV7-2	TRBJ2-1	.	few	TGTGCCAGCAGCCAAGTGGGTAGTCAGGGTGACTACAATGAGCAGTTCTTC	CASSQVGSQGDYNEQFF